The 30 T cell receptor beta chains presented below share a single source sample, sequenced in a study of blood T cell repertoires in COVID-19. Clones were read by immunoSEQ multiplex PCR, and TCRdb kept only the in-frame ones, dropping some. The table records about 440,000 clones, 80% to 95% of them present only once. Input material: PBMCs or T cells enriched from blood (not recorded which). These receptors originate from a man aged 18 to 30 who had recovered from COVID-19.

The gene calls are TRBV28 and TRBJ1-6; D perhaps matches TRBD1 (6 bases). The ends were cut back, 5 bases at V and 10 bases at J, with 15 bases in the middle. Germline CDR1 is MDHEN and CDR2 is SYDVKM. The CDR3 loop spans 14 amino acids. DNA of the CDR3: TGTGCCAGCAGTGGCACAGGGTCGTACTCACCCCTCCACTTT. Residues: CASSGTGSYSPLHF.

CDR3 sequence: CASRDSAGGAKLFF. As DNA, the CDR3 is TGTGCCAGCAGGGACAGTGCCGGAGGCGCAAAACTGTTTTTT. The V and J genes are TRBV6-5 and TRBJ1-4; D may be TRBD1 (6 bases). CDR1 MNHEY and CDR2 SVGAGI come from the germline V gene. The CDR3 length is 14 residues. V lost 6 bases to trimming and J lost 10 bases, with 18 bases between them.

The chain has TRBV11-3 and TRBJ1-1; the D gene is possibly TRBD1 (6 bases). Deletions cut 4 bases from V and 3 bases from J, with 9 bases between. The CDR3 spans 13 residues. Germline V gene lookup returns CDR1 SGHNT and CDR2 YENEEA. CDR3 nucleotide sequence: TGTGCCAGCAGCTATCAGGGGTACACTGAAGCTTTCTTT. Translation: CASSYQGYTEAFF. Using reference TRBV11-3 and TRBJ1-1 for the parts outside the CDR3, the full variable domain is EAGVVQSPRYKIIEKKQPVAFWCNPISGHNTLYWYLQNLGQGPELLIRYENEEAVDDSQLPKDRFSAERLKGVDSTLKIQPAELGDSAVYLCASSYQGYTEAFFGQGTRLTVV.

The chain is built from TRBV5-6 and TRBJ2-3; 14 bases are shared with TRBD2. The CDR3 consists of 15 residues. After removal of 7 bases from V and 3 bases from J, the junction contained 4 bases not matched to a gene. The germline V gene has CDR1 SGHDT and CDR2 YYEEEE. This chain's CDR3 is CASGTSGGVTDTQYF. CDR3 DNA sequence: TGTGCCAGCGGGACTAGCGGGGGAGTAACAGATACGCAGTATTTT.

The chain recombines TRBV6-5 with TRBJ1-2; D is undetermined. Per germline, CDR1 MNHEY and CDR2 SVGAGI. V was pared by 10 bases and J by 8 bases, with 20 bases between. The CDR3 has 13 amino acids. The CDR3 loop reads CATESLSYGGYTF. CDR3 nucleotides: TGTGCCACGGAGTCTCTCTCCTACGGGGGCTACACCTTC.

V is TRBV28 and J is TRBJ2-1; no definite D call. The CDR3 runs 13 residues. Trimming took 4 bases from V and 9 from J, leaving 13 bases between them. The germline gives CDR1 MDHEN, CDR2 SYDVKM. The CDR3 region is CASSSPSTGEQFF. For the CDR3, the DNA is TGTGCCAGCAGTTCCCCCTCGACGGGTGAGCAGTTCTTC.

The V call is TRBV25-1, the J call TRBJ2-2, with 9 bases fitting TRBD2. The CDR3 consists of 15 residues. Trimming at V came to 3 bases and at J to 3 bases, leaving 2 bases not matched to a gene. Germline lookup yields CDR1 MGHDK and CDR2 SYGVNS. This CDR3 reads CASSERGGHTGELFF. In nucleotides, the CDR3 is TGTGCCAGCAGTGAGCGGGGGGGCCACACCGGGGAGCTGTTTTTT.

The rearrangement joins TRBV2 to TRBJ2-5, with D uncertain. The V and J ends lost 5 bases and 3 bases respectively, with 7 bases between them. Germline loops: CDR1 SNHLY, CDR2 FYNNEI. This CDR3 comprises 12 residues. The CDR3 loop reads CASSRYEETQYF. CDR3 DNA: TGTGCCAGCAGTCGGTACGAAGAGACCCAGTACTTC.

The chain joins TRBV6-5 to TRBJ1-3; D possibly corresponds to TRBD1 (5 bases). CDR3 length equals 16 residues. V dropped 0 bases and J dropped 0 bases, with 9 bases sitting between them. The germline V gene encodes CDR1 MNHEY and CDR2 SVGAGI. The CDR3 bases are TGTGCCAGCAGTTACTCGACAGAGAGCTCTGGAAACACCATATATTTT. Translating gives CASSYSTESSGNTIYF.

The V gene is TRBV7-3, the J gene TRBJ2-1; D not resolved. CDR3 length: 11 amino acids. Germline assignment: CDR1 SGHTA and CDR2 FQGTGA. V was cut by 4 bases and J by 5 bases, with 3 bases left in between. As DNA, the CDR3 is TGTGCCAGCAGCTATAACAATGAGCAGTTCTTC. Translated, it gives CASSYNNEQFF. The full variable domain, rest sourced from reference TRBV7-3 and TRBJ2-1, is GAGVSQTPSNKVTEKGKYVELRCDPISGHTALYWYRQSLGQGPEFLIYFQGTGAADDSGLPNDRFFAVRPEGSVSTLKIQRTERGDSAVYLCASSYNNEQFFGPGTRLTVL.

This sequence joins TRBV5-1 and TRBJ2-7; perhaps TRBD1 as D (5 bases). Between the trimmed V and J ends, which lost 3 bases and 3 bases, there was a span of 19 bases. The CDR3 is 16 amino acids. The germline V gene has CDR1 SGHRS and CDR2 YFSETQ. CDR3 protein: CASSSRRRDSYYEQYF. In DNA form, the CDR3 reads TGCGCCAGCAGCTCGAGGCGCCGCGACAGTTACTACGAGCAGTACTTC. Full variable domain (missing parts from reference TRBV5-1 and TRBJ2-7): KAGVTQTPRYLIKTRGQQVTLSCSPISGHRSVSWYQQTPGQGLQFLFEYFSETQRNKGNFPGRFSGRQFSNSRSEMNVSTLELGDSALYLCASSSRRRDSYYEQYFGPGTRLTVT.

This clone was observed a handful of times. The CDR3 DNA reads TGTGCCAGCAGTTTAGTAAGGGAGCGTGATTCACCCCTCCACTTT. It specifies CASSLVRERDSPLHF. The chain joins TRBV27 to TRBJ1-6; D ambiguous. Germline V gives CDR1 MNHEY, CDR2 SMNVEV (reference sequence). The CDR3 sequence is 15 residues long. V was trimmed by 2 bases and J by 8 bases, leaving 13 bases between them.

This chain joins TRBV18 and TRBJ1-2; TRBD1 is a possible D gene (6 bases). The CDR3 has 15 amino acids. Between the trimmed V and J ends, which lost 1 base and 3 bases, there was a span of 12 bases. The germline CDR1 and CDR2 sequences are KGHSH and LQKENI. For the CDR3, the DNA is TGTGCCAGCTCACCACAGGGGGGGCAGGACTATGGCTACACCTTC. Protein product: CASSPQGGQDYGYTF.

The V gene is TRBV7-9, the J gene TRBJ1-6; D perhaps matches TRBD1 (5 bases). CDR3 size: 15 residues. The germline V gene encodes CDR1 SEHNR and CDR2 FQNEAQ (reference sequence). V shed 1 base and J shed 3 bases, with 7 bases lying between them. In DNA, the CDR3 is TGTGCCAGCAGCTTAGAAGGGGTCTATAATTCACCCCTCCACTTT. Its protein product is CASSLEGVYNSPLHF.

V and J are TRBV7-8 and TRBJ1-1, with TRBD1 matching 9 bases. V shed 5 bases and J 5 bases; nucleotides not matched to a gene: 9. Germline CDR1 and CDR2: SGHVS and FQNEAQ. This CDR3 is built from 15 residues. The DNA for the CDR3 is TGTGCCAGCAGCCCGTTACAGGGGGCGAGTACTGAAGCTTTCTTT. Its protein is CASSPLQGASTEAFF.

The chain carries TRBV10-3 and TRBJ1-1, with a weak D call TRBD1 (6 bases). Per germline, CDR1 ENHRY and CDR2 SYGVKD. The CDR3 consists of 15 residues. V was trimmed by 3 bases and J by 6 bases, leaving 17 bases between them. CDR3 loop: CAISEGTGLEAEAFF. In DNA, the CDR3 is TGTGCCATCAGTGAAGGAACAGGGTTGGAGGCTGAAGCTTTCTTT.

The chain uses TRBV14 and TRBJ1-6; D gene uncertain. This CDR3 has 16 residues. Germline-derived CDR1 and CDR2 are SGHDN and FVKESK. V lost 0 bases and J 10 bases, leaving 16 bases between the germline ends. The CDR3 here is CASSQEASIRGSPLHF. Written as DNA, the CDR3 is TGTGCCAGCAGCCAAGAGGCGTCAATAAGAGGGTCACCCCTCCACTTT.

This clone is a singleton in its sample. This chain uses TRBV19 with TRBJ1-1; D not resolved. CDR1 LNHDA and CDR2 SQIVND come from the germline V gene (reference sequence). This CDR3 has 16 residues. Trimming left V 2 bases short and J 4 bases short, with 17 bases between. The CDR3 DNA reads TGTGCCAGTAGTATACCGGGAGCATTGTCCTTCACTGAAGCTTTCTTT. Its protein is CASSIPGALSFTEAFF.

This clone was recorded a few times. This chain joins TRBV11-2 and TRBJ2-1; D is perhaps TRBD2 (5 bases). V lost 3 bases and J lost 4, with 13 bases in between. The CDR3 has 15 amino acids. Per germline, CDR1 SGHAT and CDR2 FQNNGV. The CDR3 sequence is CASSLSGELYNEQFF. The CDR3, as DNA: TGTGCCAGCAGCTTGAGCGGAGAGCTTTACAATGAGCAGTTCTTC. Full variable domain (rest looked up from reference TRBV11-2 and TRBJ2-1): EAGVAQSPRYKIIEKRQSVAFWCNPISGHATLYWYQQILGQGPKLLIQFQNNGVVDDSQLPKDRFSAERLKGVDSTLKIQPAKLEDSAVYLCASSLSGELYNEQFFGPGTRLTVL.

This chain links TRBV7-9 with TRBJ2-2; a possible D gene is TRBD1 (6 bases). CDR3 size: 15 residues. The germline V gene has CDR1 SEHNR and CDR2 FQNEAQ (reference sequence). V was trimmed by 5 bases and J by 4 bases, leaving 14 bases between them. CDR3 residues: CASSPRQELTGELFF. CDR3 DNA sequence: TGTGCCAGCAGCCCTAGACAGGAACTCACCGGGGAGCTGTTTTTT.

The V gene is TRBV15, the J gene TRBJ1-1; TRBD1 is a possible D gene (5 bases). The V gene's germline CDR1 is LNHNV and CDR2 YYDKDF (reference sequence). CDR3 length: 13 amino acids. V was cut by 4 bases and J by 0 bases, with 6 bases left in between. CDR3 sequence (DNA): TGTGCCACCAGCAAAGGGGTGAACACTGAAGCTTTCTTT. Its protein product is CATSKGVNTEAFF.

This clone was seen once. The V and J genes are TRBV5-1 and TRBJ2-3, with D maybe TRBD1 (6 bases). This CDR3 is built from 15 residues. V was trimmed by 0 bases and J by 2 bases, leaving 10 bases between them. Germline V gene data show CDR1 as SGHRS and CDR2 as YFSETQ. The CDR3 loop reads CASSLEGVLTDTQYF. The CDR3 DNA is TGCGCCAGCAGCTTGGAGGGGGTCCTCACAGATACGCAGTATTTT.

V and J are TRBV5-1 and TRBJ1-6; 8 nucleotides agree with TRBD1. The V and J ends lost 3 bases and 6 bases, in that order; junction bases with no gene match: 11. This CDR3 is 17 amino acids long. Per the germline V gene, CDR1 is SGHRS and CDR2 is YFSETQ. The CDR3 spells CASSSWDRRAANSPLHF. DNA of the CDR3: TGCGCCAGCAGCTCTTGGGACAGGAGGGCTGCTAATTCACCCCTCCACTTT. Together with reference TRBV5-1 and TRBJ1-6, the CDR3 gives the full variable domain: KAGVTQTPRYLIKTRGQQVTLSCSPISGHRSVSWYQQTPGQGLQFLFEYFSETQRNKGNFPGRFSGRQFSNSRSEMNVSTLELGDSALYLCASSSWDRRAANSPLHFGNGTRLTVT.

The V and J genes are TRBV7-8 and TRBJ2-3; D remains unclear. The CDR3 covers 13 residues. Germline V CDR1 and CDR2: SGHVS, FQNEAQ. Trimming stripped 1 base from V and 3 bases from J, with 5 bases between. The CDR3 loop is CASSLGRTDTQYF. The CDR3, as DNA: TGTGCCAGCAGCTTAGGTCGGACAGATACGCAGTATTTT.

The rearrangement links TRBV28 to TRBJ2-7, with 8 bases matching TRBD2. The germline V gene encodes CDR1 MDHEN and CDR2 SYDVKM. CDR3 length equals 14 residues. Unmatched junction bases numbered 4, after V lost 4 bases and J lost 2 bases. The CDR3 bases are TGTGCCAGCAGTTATAGCGGGATCGCCTACGAGCAGTACTTC. Its protein is CASSYSGIAYEQYF. The complete variable domain, with remaining parts taken from reference TRBV28 and TRBJ2-7, reads DVKVTQSSRYLVKRTGEKVFLECVQDMDHENMFWYRQDPGLGLRLIYFSYDVKMKEKGDIPEGYSVSREKKERFSLILESASTNQTSMYLCASSYSGIAYEQYFGPGTRLTVT.

This chain links TRBV9 with TRBJ2-1; tentative D call: TRBD1 (6 bases). V lost 3 bases and J 5 bases, leaving 12 bases between the germline ends. Germline CDR1 is SGDLS and CDR2 is YYNGEE. This CDR3 has 14 residues. The CDR3 nucleotides are TGTGCCAGCAGCGCAAGTCACAGGGACAATGAGCAGTTCTTC. It encodes CASSASHRDNEQFF.

The chain joins TRBV5-4 to TRBJ2-4, with 7 bases fitting TRBD1. Germline loops: CDR1 SGHNT, CDR2 YYREEE (reference sequence). The CDR3 has 14 amino acids. Trimming cost V 0 bases and J 8 bases; bases outside gene matches: 5. The DNA for the CDR3 is TGTGCCAGCAGCTTGGGTGAAGGGGGCGACATTCAGTACTTC. Translating it yields CASSLGEGGDIQYF.

The chain has TRBV10-2 and TRBJ1-6; TRBD1 matches 7 bases. The V and J ends lost 8 bases and 10 bases, in that order; junction bases with no gene match: 11. This CDR3 is built from 14 residues. Germline lookup yields CDR1 WSHSY and CDR2 SAAADI. CDR3 protein: CASGTTGIESPLHF. The CDR3 DNA reads TGCGCCAGCGGAACGACAGGGATTGAATCACCCCTCCACTTT.

The rearrangement uses TRBV9 and TRBJ1-2; 8 positions agree with TRBD1. CDR1 and CDR2 (germline): SGDLS, YYNGEE. Losses at the gene ends were 4 bases for V and 6 bases for J; bases not matched to a gene: 17. The CDR3 totals 17 residues. The CDR3 here is CASSLTSTGAAFDGYTF. In DNA form, the CDR3 reads TGTGCCAGCAGCCTAACCTCGACAGGGGCGGCGTTTGATGGCTACACCTTC.

V usage is TRBV7-9 and J usage is TRBJ2-7; the D gene is possibly TRBD2 (5 bases). The CDR3 runs to 15 residues. V was cut by 0 bases and J by 5 bases, with 14 bases left in between. Per the germline V gene, CDR1 is SEHNR and CDR2 is FQNEAQ (reference sequence). The CDR3 loop reads CASSLAGWGANEQYF. Here the CDR3 DNA reads TGTGCCAGCAGCTTAGCGGGGTGGGGAGCCAACGAGCAGTACTTC. Full variable domain (rest looked up from reference TRBV7-9 and TRBJ2-7): DTGVSQNPRHKITKRGQNVTFRCDPISEHNRLYWYRQTLGQGPEFLTYFQNEAQLEKSRLLSDRFSAERPKGSFSTLEIQRTEQGDSAMYLCASSLAGWGANEQYFGPGTRLTVT.